This T cell receptor beta chain was captured in a study of blood T cell repertoires in COVID-19 (dated by TCRdb to 2020 to 2021). About the investigation overall: The collaborator samples originated in the United States, Italy and Spain and spanned the acute and convalescent phases of COVID-19. The prospective study material was composed of cDNA or gDNA derived from T cells, B-cell-depleted T cells, or PBMCs. The dataset comprised deeply sampled blood TCRbeta repertoires from subjects exposed to, actively infected with, or recovered from COVID-19. The repertoires were released in a freely available public database intended as a resource for research on the immune response to SARS-CoV-2. Samples came from the ongoing ImmuneRACE study (first 160 participants) plus 1,254 subjects from 6 global collaborators. Nearly every sample came with metadata listing a de-identified subject ID, COVID-19 status, age in years and sex. Where HLA class I and class II types were available, the types were taken from metadata supplied by the sample provider, not from assay-based typing.

This clone was counted once. The target of this receptor is not known. No qualities accompany the bases; no much larger clone lies one base away. Whole blood was collected in K2EDTA tubes by collaborating institutions according to the institutions' own protocols. For TCRbeta analysis, collaborator samples were shipped as frozen whole blood, as isolated PBMCs, or as DNA extracted from either sample type. TCRbeta CDR3 regions were amplified from genomic DNA by means of the immunoSEQ Assay, a bias-controlled multiplex PCR. In the authors' own workflow: Nucleated cell counts per sample were estimated from amplification of reference gene primers within the assay. To quantify the absolute abundance of each unique TCRbeta CDR3 rearrangement, sequence reads were collapsed and filtered. For each sample, productive Simpson clonality was calculated by taking the square root of Simpson's diversity index across productive rearrangements. TCRdb provides this immuneACCESS table in a form limited to in-frame rearrangements. Some clones are lacking; in checked studies, under half of them reflect an unresolved V gene, and why the rest are absent is not known. V and J calls and clone size are as listed in that table; D and trimming were resolved from the DNA. This sample lists around 320,000 clones; 65% to 90% were detected once. About 7% of the sample is taken by the ten largest.

What the research found in general, with its limitations: Clinical and demographic metadata were provided uncurated, with the amount varying by source and participant.

The germline V gene encodes CDR1 SQVTM and CDR2 ANQGSEA. Counted from cysteine to phenylalanine, this CDR3 has 18 amino acids. Here the CDR3 DNA is all that survives: 54 bases in frame from base 1. For this chain, trimming is 0 bases at the V end and 2 bases at the J end, and the number of junction bases without a gene match is 14. Sequencing input: peripheral blood. The receptor's source is a human donor in a cohort sampled during active COVID-19. The sequence joins TRBV29-1 to TRBJ2-3, with 7 central nucleotides matching TRBD2. CDR3 sequence: CSVEDVIVGGGFTDTQYF. The bases read TGCAGCGTTGAAGACGTTATAGTCGGCGGGGGATTCACAGATACGCAGTATTTT.